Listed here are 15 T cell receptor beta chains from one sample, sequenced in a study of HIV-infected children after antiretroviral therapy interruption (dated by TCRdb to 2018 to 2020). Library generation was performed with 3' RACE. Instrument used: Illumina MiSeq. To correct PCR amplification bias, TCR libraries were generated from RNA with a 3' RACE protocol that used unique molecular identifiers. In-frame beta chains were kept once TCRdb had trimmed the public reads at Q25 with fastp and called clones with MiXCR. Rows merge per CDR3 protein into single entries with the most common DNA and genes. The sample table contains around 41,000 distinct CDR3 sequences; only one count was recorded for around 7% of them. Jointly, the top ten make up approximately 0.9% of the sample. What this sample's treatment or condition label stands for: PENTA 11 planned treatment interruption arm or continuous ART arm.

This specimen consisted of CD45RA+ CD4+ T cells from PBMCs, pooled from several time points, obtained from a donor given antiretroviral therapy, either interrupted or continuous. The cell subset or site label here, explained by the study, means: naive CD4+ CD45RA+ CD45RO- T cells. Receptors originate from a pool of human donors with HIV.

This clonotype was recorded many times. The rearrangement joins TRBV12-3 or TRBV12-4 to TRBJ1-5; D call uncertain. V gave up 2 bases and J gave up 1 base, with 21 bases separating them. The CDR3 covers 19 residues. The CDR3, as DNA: TGTGCCAGCAGTTTATTTTTCCGGCCTCAAGGCGGGAGCAATCAGCCCCAGCATTTT. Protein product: CASSLFFRPQGGSNQPQHF.

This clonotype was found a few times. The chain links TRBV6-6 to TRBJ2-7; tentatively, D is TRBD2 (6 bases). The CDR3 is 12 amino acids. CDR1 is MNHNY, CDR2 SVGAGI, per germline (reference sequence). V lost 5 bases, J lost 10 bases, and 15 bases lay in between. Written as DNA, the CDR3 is TGTGCCAGCAGTGATGTGGGGGGAGAACAGTACTTC. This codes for CASSDVGGEQYF.

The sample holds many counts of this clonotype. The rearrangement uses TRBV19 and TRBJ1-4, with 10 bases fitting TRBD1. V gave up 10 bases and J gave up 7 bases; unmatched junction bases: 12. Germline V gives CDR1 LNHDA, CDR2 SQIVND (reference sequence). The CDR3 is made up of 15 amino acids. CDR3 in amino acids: CATKRYRDRGEKLFF. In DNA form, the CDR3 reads TGTGCCACTAAACGATACCGGGACAGGGGTGAAAAACTGTTTTTT.

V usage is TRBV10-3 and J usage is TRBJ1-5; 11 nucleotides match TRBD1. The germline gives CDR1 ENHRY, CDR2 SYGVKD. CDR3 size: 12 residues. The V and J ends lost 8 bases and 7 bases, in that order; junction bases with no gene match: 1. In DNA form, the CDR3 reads TGTGCCATCGGGGACAGGGGGCAGCCCCAGCATTTT. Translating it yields CAIGDRGQPQHF.

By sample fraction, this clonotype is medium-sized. The CDR3 region has the DNA TGTGCCAGCGGTGAGCTGAATAACTATGCTGAGCAGTTCTTC. Translated: CASGELNNYAEQFF. This rearrangement joins TRBV6-6 to TRBJ2-1; D remains ambiguous. V was pared by 8 bases and J by 9 bases, with 20 bases between. The germline CDR1 and CDR2 sequences are MNHNY and SVGAGI (reference sequence). The CDR3 has 14 amino acids.

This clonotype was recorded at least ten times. CDR3 coding DNA: TGCAGTGCTAGGGCCTCCGGGACAGTCTCCTACGAGCAGTACTTC. It encodes CSARASGTVSYEQYF. The rearrangement links TRBV20-1 to TRBJ2-7, with 7 positions matching TRBD1. Trimming removed 3 bases from V and 0 bases from J; junction bases left unmatched: 8. CDR1 DFQATT and CDR2 SNEGSKA come from the germline V gene (reference sequence). The CDR3 totals 15 residues.

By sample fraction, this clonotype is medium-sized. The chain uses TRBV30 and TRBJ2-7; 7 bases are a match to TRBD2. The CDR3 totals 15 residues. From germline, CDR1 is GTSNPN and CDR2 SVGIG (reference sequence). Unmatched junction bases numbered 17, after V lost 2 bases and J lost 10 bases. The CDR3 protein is CAWSLRGESSYEQYF. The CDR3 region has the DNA TGTGCCTGGAGTCTTCGGGGGGAGAGCTCCTATGAACAGTACTTC.

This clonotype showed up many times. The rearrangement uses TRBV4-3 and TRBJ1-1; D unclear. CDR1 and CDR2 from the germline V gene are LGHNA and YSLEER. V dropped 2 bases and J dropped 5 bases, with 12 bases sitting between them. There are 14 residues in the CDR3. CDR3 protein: CASSQLAKGTEAFF. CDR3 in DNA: TGCGCCAGCAGCCAACTAGCTAAAGGGACTGAAGCTTTCTTT.

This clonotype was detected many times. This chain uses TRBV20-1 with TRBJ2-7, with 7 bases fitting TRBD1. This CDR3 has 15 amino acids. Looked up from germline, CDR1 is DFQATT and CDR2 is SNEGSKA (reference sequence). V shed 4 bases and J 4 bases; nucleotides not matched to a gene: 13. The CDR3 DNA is TGCAGTGCTATAAATGGGGACAGAAGAGCTTACGAGCAGTACTTC. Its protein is CSAINGDRRAYEQYF.

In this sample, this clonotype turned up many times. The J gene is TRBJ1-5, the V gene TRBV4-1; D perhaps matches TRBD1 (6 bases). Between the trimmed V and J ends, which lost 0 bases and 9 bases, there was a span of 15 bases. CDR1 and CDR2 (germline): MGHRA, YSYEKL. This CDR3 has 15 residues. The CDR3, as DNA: TGCGCCAGCAGCCAAGATCAGGGGATAGCTGGGCCCCAGCATTTT. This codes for CASSQDQGIAGPQHF.

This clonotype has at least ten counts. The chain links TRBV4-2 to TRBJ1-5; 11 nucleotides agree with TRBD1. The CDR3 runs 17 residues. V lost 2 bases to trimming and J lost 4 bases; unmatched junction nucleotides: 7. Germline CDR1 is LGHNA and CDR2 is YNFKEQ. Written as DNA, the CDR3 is TGTGCCAGCAGCCAACCCCTCGGACAGGGGGCAAATCAGCCCCAGCATTTT. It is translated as CASSQPLGQGANQPQHF.

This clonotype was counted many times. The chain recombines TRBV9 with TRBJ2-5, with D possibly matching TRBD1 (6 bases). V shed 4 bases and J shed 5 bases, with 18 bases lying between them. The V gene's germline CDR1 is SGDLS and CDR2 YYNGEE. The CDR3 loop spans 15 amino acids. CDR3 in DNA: TGTGCCAGCAGCCACCGACAGGCCCGGTCGGAGACCCAGTACTTC. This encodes CASSHRQARSETQYF.

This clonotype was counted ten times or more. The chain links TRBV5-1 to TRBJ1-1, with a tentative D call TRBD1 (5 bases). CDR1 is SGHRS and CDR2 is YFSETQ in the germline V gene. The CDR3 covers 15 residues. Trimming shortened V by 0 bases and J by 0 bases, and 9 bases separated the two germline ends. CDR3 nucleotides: TGCGCCAGCAGCTTGGAGGCAGGGTTGAACACTGAAGCTTTCTTT. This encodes CASSLEAGLNTEAFF.

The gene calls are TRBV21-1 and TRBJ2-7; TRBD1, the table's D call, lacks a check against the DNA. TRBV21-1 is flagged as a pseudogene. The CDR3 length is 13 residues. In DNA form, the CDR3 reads TGTGCCAGCAGCACGGGAAACTCCTACGAGCAGTACTTC. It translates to CASSTGNSYEQYF.

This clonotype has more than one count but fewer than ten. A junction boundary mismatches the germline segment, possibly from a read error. CDR3 loop: CAISQGRSSPNLF. The CDR3 DNA reads TGTGCCATCAGTCAAGGACGGAGCTCGCCAAACCTTTTT. The genes are TRBV10-3 and TRBJ1-4; D gene uncertain. There are 13 residues in the CDR3. Per germline, CDR1 ENHRY and CDR2 SYGVKD.